The 23 T cell receptor beta chains below come from one sample, sequenced in a study of blood T cells in healthy people across ages (dated by TCRdb to 2015 to 2017). Library preparation was by 5' RACE. TCRdb shows the sequencer as Illumina HiSeq 2500. The second PCR ran for roughly 7 to 11 cycles and used a J-beta primer mix along with a sample-barcoded 5' primer. TCRdb reprocessing: public reads trimmed at Q25 with fastp, clones called with MiXCR, in-frame beta chains kept. Every distinct CDR3 protein forms one entry, paired with its most common genes and DNA. The sample includes more than 750,000 distinct CDR3 sequences, with about 29% observed a single time. The ten largest clones represent more than 8.5% of the sample. The sample was also linked to a second study, of T cells of mothers and their children.

Sequenced: blood. These receptors came from a middle-aged woman in good health.

At least ten counts were recorded for this clonotype. The CDR3 protein is CSGGSNQPQHF. DNA of the CDR3: TGCAGCGGGGGCAGCAATCAGCCCCAGCATTTT. The chain is built from TRBV29-1 and TRBJ1-5; a possible D gene is TRBD1 (5 bases). Germline CDR1 SQVTM, CDR2 ANQGSEA. This CDR3 is built from 11 residues. Trimming stripped 7 bases from V and 1 base from J, with 5 bases between.

V gene TRBV9 combines with J gene TRBJ1-4, with no clear D. The V and J ends lost 1 base and 11 bases respectively, with 15 bases between them. The CDR3 has 14 amino acids. Germline V gives CDR1 SGDLS, CDR2 YYNGEE. The CDR3 here is CASSVLGCLCKLFF. Written as DNA, the CDR3 is TGTGCCAGCAGCGTATTAGGGTGTTTATGCAAACTGTTTTTT. Filled out from reference TRBV9 and TRBJ1-4, the complete variable domain reads DSGVTQTPKHLITATGQRVTLRCSPRSGDLSVYWYQQSLDQGLQFLIQYYNGEERAKGNILERFSAQQFPDLHSELNLSSLELGDSALYFCASSVLGCLCKLFFGSGTQLSVL.

This clonotype has a handful of counts. CDR3 sequence (DNA): TGCGCCAGCAGCCACTATGAGGCATCTAACACTGAAGCTTTCTTT. Encoded protein: CASSHYEASNTEAFF. The gene calls are TRBV4-1 and TRBJ1-1; D remains unclear. V shed 3 bases and J shed 2 bases, with 13 bases lying between them. The CDR3 length is 15 residues. Germline CDR1 MGHRA, CDR2 YSYEKL.

This clonotype was seen many times. V usage is TRBV29-1 and J usage is TRBJ1-2; D is unclear. The germline gives CDR1 SQVTM, CDR2 ANQGSEA. Trimming left V 3 bases short and J 7 bases short, with 18 bases between. The CDR3 is 14 amino acids. This CDR3 is CSVDLGPQGAGYTF. In nucleotides, the CDR3 is TGCAGCGTTGACCTCGGGCCTCAAGGCGCTGGCTACACCTTC.

The V call is TRBV7-9, the J call TRBJ1-2; 10 bases match TRBD1. Unmatched junction bases numbered 10, after V lost 4 bases and J lost 2 bases. In germline, CDR1 is SEHNR, CDR2 FQNEAQ (reference sequence). CDR3 size: 17 residues. CDR3 amino acids: CASSYYLGTGENYGYTF. CDR3 nucleotides: TGTGCCAGCAGCTATTACCTCGGGACAGGGGAGAACTATGGCTACACCTTC.

The chain is built from TRBV5-1 and TRBJ2-5; 12 nucleotides align to TRBD2. V trimming: 2 bases; J trimming: 4 bases; junction bases outside the gene matches: 3. Germline V gives CDR1 SGHRS, CDR2 YFSETQ. CDR3 length equals 15 residues. The CDR3 region has the DNA TGCGCCAGCAGCTTCACTAGCGGGGGGAGAGAGACCCAGTACTTC. As protein: CASSFTSGGRETQYF.

The V gene is TRBV18, the J gene TRBJ2-5, with TRBD1 as a possible D gene (8 bases). The CDR3 has 16 residues. V was shortened by 6 bases and J by 5 bases, with 22 bases between the two germline ends. Per the germline V gene, CDR1 is KGHSH and CDR2 is LQKENI. This CDR3 reads CASSSRGQEAGETQYF. CDR3 DNA sequence: TGTGCCAGCTCCTCTCGGGGACAGGAAGCGGGGGAGACCCAGTACTTC.

The genes are TRBV15 and TRBJ2-1, with 8 positions matching TRBD2. The CDR3 extends over 12 amino acids. V gave up 0 bases and J gave up 15 bases; unmatched junction bases: 4. Germline CDR1 reads LNHNV; CDR2 reads YYDKDF (reference sequence). The chain's CDR3 is CATSRDAAGGFF. The CDR3 coding sequence is TGTGCCACCAGCAGAGATGCGGCGGGGGGGTTCTTC. The complete variable domain, with remaining parts taken from reference TRBV15 and TRBJ2-1, reads DAMVIQNPRYQVTQFGKPVTLSCSQTLNHNVMYWYQQKSSQAPKLLFHYYDKDFNNEADTPDNFQSRRPNTSFCFLDIRSPGLGDTAMYLCATSRDAAGGFFGPGTRLTVL.

This clonotype appeared a few times. The chain recombines TRBV5-1 with TRBJ2-1; no clear D. Germline CDR1 and CDR2: SGHRS and YFSETQ. With 6 bases removed from V and 4 bases from J, the gap between germline ends came to 14 bases. The CDR3 contains 14 residues. The CDR3 DNA is TGCGCCAGCAACCAAGACTCTACATACAATGAGCAGTTCTTC. It yields the protein CASNQDSTYNEQFF.

The chain links TRBV29-1 to TRBJ1-1; D is possibly TRBD1 (5 bases). Trimming took 7 bases from V and 9 from J, leaving 15 bases between them. This CDR3 comprises 11 residues. The germline V gene encodes CDR1 SQVTM and CDR2 ANQGSEA. The CDR3 protein is CSAPRGEQAFF. The CDR3 DNA reads TGCAGCGCCCCGAGGGGAGAACAAGCTTTCTTT.

Remarks on this clonotype: Since a much larger clone is just one base distant, this may be a read error. V usage is TRBV7-3 and J usage is TRBJ1-1; TRBD1 is a possible D gene (6 bases). This CDR3 spans 13 amino acids. The germline gives CDR1 SGHTA, CDR2 FQGTGA. V was cut by 5 bases and J by 1 base, with 8 bases left in between. The DNA for the CDR3 is TGTGCCAGCAGCATGGACAGGAACACTGAAGCTTTCTTT. This codes for CASSMDRNTEAFF.

V is TRBV7-2 and J is TRBJ2-1; 8 nucleotides align to TRBD2. V trimming: 5 bases; J trimming: 9 bases; junction bases outside the gene matches: 15. Germline values: CDR1 SGHTA, CDR2 FQGNSA. This CDR3 is built from 16 residues. CDR3 sequence (DNA): TGTGCCAGCAGCCCCCCCGGTCAGCGGGGGAGCTCTGAGCAGTTCTTC. Its translation: CASSPPGQRGSSEQFF.

Concerning this clonotype: A much more abundant neighbour one base away suggests this may be a read error. This chain connects TRBV9 to TRBJ2-1, with TRBD2 identical over 9 bases. The V gene end was trimmed by 4 bases and the J gene end by 5 bases; junction bases not matched to a gene: 7. Germline CDR1 reads SGDLS; CDR2 reads YYNGEE. The CDR3 covers 15 residues. The CDR3 nucleotides read TGTGCCAGCAGCAGCGGGGGGCCTCCACACAATGAGCAGTTCTTC. Encoded protein: CASSSGGPPHNEQFF.

This rearrangement joins TRBV7-9 to TRBJ1-1, with D hard to call. The CDR3 is made up of 13 amino acids. CDR1 SEHNR and CDR2 FQNEAQ come from the germline V gene (reference sequence). Trimming stripped 5 bases from V and 4 bases from J, with 11 bases between. The CDR3 DNA follows: TGTGCCAGCAGCAACCGTAGGACCACTGAAGCTTTCTTT. This translates into CASSNRRTTEAFF. Using reference TRBV7-9 and TRBJ1-1 for the parts outside the CDR3, the full variable domain is DTGVSQNPRHKITKRGQNVTFRCDPISEHNRLYWYRQTLGQGPEFLTYFQNEAQLEKSRLLSDRFSAERPKGSFSTLEIQRTEQGDSAMYLCASSNRRTTEAFFGQGTRLTVV.

This clonotype was recorded a few times. This chain links TRBV12-3 or TRBV12-4 with TRBJ2-1; possibly TRBD2 for D (6 bases). The CDR3 spans 16 residues. Trimming took 0 bases from V and 2 from J, leaving 11 bases between them. Here the CDR3 DNA reads TGTGCCAGCAGTTTAGCGCGGGGTACTGCCTACAATGAGCAGTTCTTC. Its translation is CASSLARGTAYNEQFF.

This chain links TRBV3-1 with TRBJ1-2; tentatively, D is TRBD1 (5 bases). V was shortened by 4 bases and J by 4 bases, with 16 bases between the two germline ends. The germline V gene encodes CDR1 LGHDT and CDR2 YNNKEL (reference sequence). The CDR3 contains 15 residues. The CDR3 protein is CASSRSGTGAYGYTF. The CDR3, as DNA: TGTGCCAGCAGCCGATCAGGGACGGGAGCCTATGGCTACACCTTC.

This sequence joins TRBV5-1 and TRBJ1-2; 7 bases map to TRBD1. From germline, CDR1 is SGHRS and CDR2 YFSETQ. The V gene end was trimmed by 3 bases and the J gene end by 5 bases; junction bases not matched to a gene: 4. The CDR3 totals 13 residues. The CDR3 DNA sequence: TGCGCCAGCAGCTCGGGACAGTGGTATGGCTACACCTTC. Encoded protein: CASSSGQWYGYTF. The full variable domain, its missing parts supplied by reference TRBV5-1 and TRBJ1-2, is KAGVTQTPRYLIKTRGQQVTLSCSPISGHRSVSWYQQTPGQGLQFLFEYFSETQRNKGNFPGRFSGRQFSNSRSEMNVSTLELGDSALYLCASSSGQWYGYTFGSGTRLTVV.

Concerning this clonotype: An end of the junction differs from the germline gene, which may be a read error. V and J are TRBV7-8 and TRBJ1-1; no clear D. Germline V gene sequence: CDR1 SGHVS, CDR2 FQNEAQ. This CDR3 comprises 15 residues. CDR3 in DNA: TGTGCCAGCGGCTTAGAACGTTACAAGAACACTGAAGCTTTCTTT. Translating gives CASGLERYKNTEAFF.

Comment on this clonotype: This may stem from a read error, because a much larger clone lies one nucleotide away. V is TRBV19 and J is TRBJ2-1, with D tentatively TRBD1 (6 bases). This CDR3 spans 14 amino acids. V was clipped by 3 bases and J by 10 bases, with 16 bases between them. CDR1 and CDR2 (germline): LNHDA, SQIVND (reference sequence). As DNA, the CDR3 is TGTGCCAGTAGTATCACAGGGACCTCCTACGAGCAGTTCTTC. Encoded protein: CASSITGTSYEQFF.

The chain links TRBV6-5 to TRBJ1-1; the D gene is possibly TRBD1 (5 bases). Trimming took off 7 bases at V and 7 bases at J, with 16 bases between the two ends. Germline values: CDR1 MNHEY, CDR2 SVGAGI. The CDR3 spans 13 residues. CDR3 nucleotide sequence: TGTGCCAGCACCAAGACAGCCACCGGTGAAGCTTTCTTT. As protein: CASTKTATGEAFF.

This rearrangement joins TRBV7-9 to TRBJ2-2; D is ambiguous. Trimming left V 11 bases short and J 0 bases short, with 10 bases between. This CDR3 is built from 13 residues. In germline, CDR1 is SEHNR, CDR2 FQNEAQ (reference sequence). CDR3 protein: CASTQSNTGELFF. The DNA of the CDR3 is TGTGCCTCAACACAGTCGAACACCGGGGAGCTGTTTTTT. Supplemented by reference TRBV7-9 and TRBJ2-2, the full variable domain reads DTGVSQNPRHKITKRGQNVTFRCDPISEHNRLYWYRQTLGQGPEFLTYFQNEAQLEKSRLLSDRFSAERPKGSFSTLEIQRTEQGDSAMYLCASTQSNTGELFFGEGSRLTVL.

V usage is TRBV28 and J usage is TRBJ2-5; 7 bases align to TRBD1. The CDR3 totals 13 residues. J was trimmed by 11 bases and V by 6 bases; bases with no gene match: 12. Germline lookup yields CDR1 MDHEN and CDR2 SYDVKM. The DNA for the CDR3 is TGTGCCAGCAGGGAAACAGGGGTGCAAGAGCAGTACTTC. As protein: CASRETGVQEQYF. The full variable domain, in which reference TRBV28 and TRBJ2-5 provide the parts outside the CDR3, is DVKVTQSSRYLVKRTGEKVFLECVQDMDHENMFWYRQDPGLGLRLIYFSYDVKMKEKGDIPEGYSVSREKKERFSLILESASTNQTSMYLCASRETGVQEQYFGPGTRLLVL.

This clonotype was observed a few times. The gene calls are TRBV2 and TRBJ2-1; 8 bases map to TRBD2. Losses at the gene ends were 5 bases for V and 9 bases for J; bases not matched to a gene: 6. This CDR3 is 13 amino acids long. Germline CDR1 and CDR2: SNHLY and FYNNEI. In DNA form, the CDR3 reads TGTGCCAGCAGTTCCCGGGGGGGTGCTGAGCAGTTCTTC. Translated: CASSSRGGAEQFF.